This T cell receptor (beta chain) appears in the sequencing data of a study of shared T cell receptors in the human thymus. This table comes from immunoSEQ multiplex PCR, and its TCRdb copy is limited to in-frame clones, with some not included. The data show about 380,000 clones, with around 93% seen just once and roughly 0.02% held by the top ten. Sequencing used thymocytes. This TCR came from a human donor.

In nucleotides, the CDR3 is TGTGCCAGCAGCGCCGACCCTCCTGGCGAGCAGTACTTC. This translates into CASSADPPGEQYF. This chain uses TRBV9 with TRBJ2-7; D gene unclear. The V end was cut by 3 bases, the J end by 6 bases, with 13 bases between. The CDR3 contains 13 residues. CDR1 and CDR2 (germline): SGDLS, YYNGEE.